One T cell receptor beta chain is described in this entry. The CDR3 runs to 12 residues. Germline V gives CDR1 MNHEY, CDR2 SVGAGI. Trimming at V came to 5 bases and at J to 10 bases, leaving 8 bases not matched to a gene. These data belong to a study of blood T cell repertoires in COVID-19. At the level of the study: The origin of the acute and convalescent COVID-19 samples was the United States, Italy and Spain. Sources were T cells, B-cell-depleted T cells, or PBMCs; the material itself was cDNA or gDNA.

Original processing notes: For nucleated cells, counts were estimated from reference gene primer amplification. Here immunoSEQ multiplex PCR was the method, and the copy in TCRdb shows in-frame clones only, minus some. That table is the source of V, J and clone size, and D and trimming were worked out from the DNA. The sample holds some 120,000 clones, under 95% seen once. Specimen: peripheral blood. The TCR sequence derives from a man aged 45 to 65 with active COVID-19. The chain has TRBV6-5 and TRBJ2-7; 7 bases match TRBD1. The CDR3, as DNA: TGTGCCAGCAGTCCCCGGACAGGTCTACAGTACTTC. Its translation: CASSPRTGLQYF.